This T cell receptor (beta chain) derives from a study of response to subunit inactivated influenza vaccine. This clonotype was counted only a few times. As yet, its antigen is unknown. Germline V gene sequence: CDR1 MNHEY, CDR2 SMNVEV (reference sequence). The CDR3 extends over 13 amino acids. The junction had 7 bases not matched to a gene; V was cut back by 6 bases and J by 8 bases. TCRdb reanalysed the RT-PCR reads using MiXCR and keeps one entry per CDR3 protein. This table has around 790,000 distinct CDR3 sequences, 21% appearing once. Study-wide results and limits: The authors offered the suggestion that each seasonal influenza vaccination recruits few new T cells.

The sequence came from a man aged 50 to 60 who received an inactivated influenza vaccine. The chain combines TRBV27 with TRBJ1-2; TRBD1 matches at 9 bases. The sample here was PBMCs from blood, taken around 5 days after vaccination. CDR3 coding DNA: TGTGCCAGCAGAGGACAGGGGTCCGGAGGCTACACCTTC. It codes for CASRGQGSGGYTF.